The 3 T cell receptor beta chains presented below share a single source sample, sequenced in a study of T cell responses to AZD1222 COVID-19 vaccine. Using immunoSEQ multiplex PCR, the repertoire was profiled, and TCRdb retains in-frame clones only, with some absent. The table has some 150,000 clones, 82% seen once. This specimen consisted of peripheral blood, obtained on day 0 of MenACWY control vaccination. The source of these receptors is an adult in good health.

The CDR3 coding sequence is TGTGCCAGTACCCCCCGTGGGGGGCGTCGAACTGAAGCTTTCTTT. Translation gives CASTPRGGRRTEAFF. V gene TRBV19 combines with J gene TRBJ1-1, with D possibly TRBD1 on 6 matching bases. Trimming left V 7 bases short and J 5 bases short, with 20 bases between. This CDR3 has 15 amino acids. CDR1 and CDR2 (germline): LNHDA, SQIVND (reference sequence).

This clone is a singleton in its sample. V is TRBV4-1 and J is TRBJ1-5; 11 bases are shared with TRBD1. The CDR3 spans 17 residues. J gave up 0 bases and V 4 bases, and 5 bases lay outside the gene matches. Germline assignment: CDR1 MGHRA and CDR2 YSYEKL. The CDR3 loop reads CASSRGTGGHSNQPQHF. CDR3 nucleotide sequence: TGCGCCAGCAGCCGAGGGACAGGGGGGCATAGCAATCAGCCCCAGCATTTT.

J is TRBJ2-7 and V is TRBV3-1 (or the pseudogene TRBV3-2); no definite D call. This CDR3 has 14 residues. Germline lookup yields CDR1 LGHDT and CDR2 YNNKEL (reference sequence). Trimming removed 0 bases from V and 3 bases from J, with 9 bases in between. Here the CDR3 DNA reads TGTGCCAGCAGCCAAGATTGGGTAAACTACGAGCAGTACTTC. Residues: CASSQDWVNYEQYF.